Only one count was recorded for the clone carrying this TCR beta chain. Its antigen is currently unknown. This may be a read error: a much more frequent sequence differs by one nucleotide. Germline CDR1 and CDR2: MDHEN and SYDVKM. This CDR3 spans 16 amino acids. The data derive from a study of T cell repertoires in cytomegalovirus infection. Study information: Based on public TCR beta signatures, there were indications of CMV infection and of a matching HLA type.

Study conclusions and caveats: Clonotype analysis showed dominance of the ex vivo response by HLA-C-restricted CMV-specific TCR beta clonotypes.

MiXCR, run by TCRdb on the reads, gives a single entry per CDR3 protein. This repertoire shows 680,000 or so distinct CDR3 sequences, roughly 35% found once; its top ten account for around 2.8%. The TCR comes from a human donor in good health (CMV status not recorded). Some clones in this sample may be carry-over from other donors' samples. The material sequenced was PBMCs. J is TRBJ1-5 and V is TRBV28; TRBD1 matches 7 bases. The CDR3 DNA follows: TGTGCCAGCAGGGGGTCAGGGGGATATAGCAATCAGCCCCAGAATTTT. Translating it yields CASRGSGGYSNQPQNF.